A single T cell receptor beta chain is shown here with its context. The antigen is not known. This entry comes from a study of T cells in Graves' hyperthyroidism and ophthalmopathy. Study as a whole: Peripheral blood specimens were obtained at initial diagnosis, prior to any treatment.

Points from the study as a whole: Onset of ophthalmopathy came a median 6.5 months after the model predicted it. Blood also showed most of the thyroid clonotypes that were expanded above 0.001.

The CDR3 regions of TCR beta were amplified from RNA transcripts. The HTBI primer set served for first-round RT-PCR of the TCR CDR3. TCRdb redid the calling of the multiplex PCR reads with MiXCR, one entry per CDR3 protein. The sample carries 350,000 to 450,000 distinct CDR3 sequences, around 15% recorded once. Patients with uncontrolled infections, other autoimmune diseases, pregnancy or lactation were excluded. The CDR3 contains 11 residues. The germline CDR1 and CDR2 sequences are SQVTM and ANQGSEA. V was pared by 6 bases and J by 4 bases, with 9 bases between. Sequenced sample: blood. The genes are TRBV29-1 and TRBJ2-5; D unclear. This sequence originates from a man between 45 and 60 years old with Graves' ophthalmopathy. The CDR3 sequence is CSVRERETQYF. CDR3 nucleotide sequence: TGCAGCGTAAGGGAAAGAGAGACCCAGTACTTC.